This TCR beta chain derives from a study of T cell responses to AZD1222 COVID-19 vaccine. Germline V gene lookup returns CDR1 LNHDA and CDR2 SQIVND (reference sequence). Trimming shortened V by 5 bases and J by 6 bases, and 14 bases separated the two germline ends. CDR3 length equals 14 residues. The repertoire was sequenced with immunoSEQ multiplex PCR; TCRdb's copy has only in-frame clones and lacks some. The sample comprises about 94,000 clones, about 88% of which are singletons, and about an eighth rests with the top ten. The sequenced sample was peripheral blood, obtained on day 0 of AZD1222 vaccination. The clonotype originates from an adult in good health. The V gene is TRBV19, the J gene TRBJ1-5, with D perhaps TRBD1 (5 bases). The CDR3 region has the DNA TGTGCCAGTAGTCTCCGGACATGGAGTCAGCCCCAGCATTTT. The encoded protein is CASSLRTWSQPQHF. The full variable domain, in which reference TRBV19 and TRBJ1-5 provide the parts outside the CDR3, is DGGITQSPKYLFRKEGQNVTLSCEQNLNHDAMYWYRQDPGQGLRLIYYSQIVNDFQKGDIAEGYSVSREKKESFPLTVTSAQKNPTAFYLCASSLRTWSQPQHFGDGTRLSIL.